This TCR beta chain came from a study of PD-1 blockade in mismatch repair-deficient tumors. The V gene lost 4 bases and the J gene lost 2 bases, with 12 bases spanning the gap. CDR3 length: 13 amino acids. The germline V gene encodes CDR1 GTSNPN and CDR2 SVGIG (reference sequence). Sequenced by immunoSEQ multiplex PCR; TCRdb stores in-frame clones only, minus some. The data hold around 100,000 clones, with 82% observed a single time. This clonotype was obtained from an adult with mismatch repair-deficient cancer. This sequence joins TRBV30 and TRBJ2-7; TRBD2 might be the D (5 bases). The source material was peripheral blood, sampled about 33 weeks after starting pembrolizumab. CDR3 bases: TGTGCCTGGATCCCGGGGTTTCCCTACGAGCAGTACTTC. Translation gives CAWIPGFPYEQYF.